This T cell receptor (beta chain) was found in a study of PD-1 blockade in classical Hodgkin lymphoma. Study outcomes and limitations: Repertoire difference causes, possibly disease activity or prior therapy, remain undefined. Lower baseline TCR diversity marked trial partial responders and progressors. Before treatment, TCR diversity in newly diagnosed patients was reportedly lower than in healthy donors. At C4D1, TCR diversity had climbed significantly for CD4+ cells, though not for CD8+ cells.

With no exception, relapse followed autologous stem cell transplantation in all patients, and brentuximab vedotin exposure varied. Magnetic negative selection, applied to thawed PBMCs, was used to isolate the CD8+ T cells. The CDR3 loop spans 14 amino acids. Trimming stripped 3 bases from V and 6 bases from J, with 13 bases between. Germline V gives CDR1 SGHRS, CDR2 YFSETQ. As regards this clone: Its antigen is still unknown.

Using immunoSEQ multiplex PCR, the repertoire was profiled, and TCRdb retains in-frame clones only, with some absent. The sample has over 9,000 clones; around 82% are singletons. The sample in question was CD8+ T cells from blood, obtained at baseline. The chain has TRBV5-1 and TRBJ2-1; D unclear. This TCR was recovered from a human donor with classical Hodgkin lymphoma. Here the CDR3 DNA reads TGCGCCAGCAGCTCCGGTGGCAGTCGCAATGAGCAGTTCTTC. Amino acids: CASSSGGSRNEQFF. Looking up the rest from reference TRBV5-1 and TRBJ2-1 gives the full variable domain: KAGVTQTPRYLIKTRGQQVTLSCSPISGHRSVSWYQQTPGQGLQFLFEYFSETQRNKGNFPGRFSGRQFSNSRSEMNVSTLELGDSALYLCASSSGGSRNEQFFGPGTRLTVL.